The sequence of this T cell receptor (beta chain) was determined in a study of control samples from healthy donors and cancer patients. Produced via immunoSEQ multiplex PCR; TCRdb's table is partial and in-frame only. Among roughly 400,000 clones listed, 75% to 95% were seen once. The CDR3 sequence is 17 residues long. Trimming cost V 5 bases and J 8 bases, with 25 bases left between them. Per germline, CDR1 SGHNT and CDR2 YENEEA. Sample: PBMCs. J is TRBJ2-1 and V is TRBV11-3, with D perhaps TRBD2 (7 bases). This clonotype was sampled from a man aged 35 to 55 with head and neck cancer. The CDR3: CASSPGTYSGRGDEQFF. The CDR3 DNA reads as TGTGCCAGCAGCCCCGGGACATATAGCGGGCGAGGCGATGAGCAGTTCTTC.